This T cell receptor beta chain was profiled in a study of tumor-infiltrating lymphocytes in primary liver carcinoma. This clonotype was seen at least ten times. CDR3 length: 15 amino acids. From germline, CDR1 is WSHSY and CDR2 SAAADI. V was pared by 6 bases and J by 1 base, with 3 bases of the junction left unmatched. Production of TCR beta cDNA used roughly 500 ng total RNA together with a constant-region primer. Employing slightly modified ARM-PCR, three nested multiplex PCR rounds were run, and these gave rise to the TCR beta libraries. Running 10 cycles apiece, the first two PCR rounds relied on TRBV1-TRBV30 forward primers together with a C-beta reverse primer. TCRdb redid the calling of the multiplex PCR reads with MiXCR, one entry per CDR3 protein. Here the sample spans 70,000 to 85,000 distinct CDR3 sequences, over 55% being singletons. Without any cell sorting, roughly 20-32 mg of bulk tissue yielded co-extracted RNA and DNA. Over 75% of the cells were viable tumor cells in every tumor sample.

J is TRBJ2-2 and V is TRBV10-2; the match to TRBD2 covers 9 bases. The sequence derives from an older woman with primary liver carcinoma and hepatitis B virus infection. The sequenced material came from liver tumor tissue from sampling region 4. Described subset: tumor region T4, right-lateral pole. The chain's CDR3 is CASRETSGNTGELFF. In DNA form, the CDR3 reads TGCGCCAGCAGGGAGACTAGCGGGAACACCGGGGAGCTGTTTTTT.